This T cell receptor (beta chain) was observed in a study of T cells expressing NK-cell markers. TCRdb reanalyzed the 5' RACE reads, giving one entry per CDR3 protein sequence and no DNA. The table gives hundreds of thousands of distinct CDR3 sequences; the top ten clones make up roughly 4.2% of it. Germline V gene lookup returns CDR1 SGHNT and CDR2 YYREEE (reference sequence). The CDR3 spans 12 residues. The sample comprised blood T cells: a sorted CD56 or NKG2C T cell subset, CD4+ or CD8+ T cells, or bulk PBMC T cells (not recorded which). The TCR originated in a woman aged 18 to 75 in good health. The chain couples TRBV5-4 to TRBJ2-3. The CDR3 protein is CASRGLRDTQYF.